Each of the 21 T cell receptor beta chains below was sequenced from the same sample in a study of blood T cell repertoires in COVID-19. Only in-frame clones appear in the TCRdb table, and some are missing; sequencing was by immunoSEQ multiplex PCR. The sample lists around 460,000 clones; 85% to 90% were seen once. The specimen sequenced was peripheral blood. All receptors come from a man aged 18 to 29 with COVID-19, enrolled during active disease.

In DNA, the CDR3 is TGTGCCAGCAGTTTAGAGCTAAAAGCTTTCTTT. Translation gives CASSLELKAFF. The chain recombines TRBV12-3 or TRBV12-4 with TRBJ1-1; D is undetermined. Trimming took off 1 base at V and 9 bases at J, with 6 bases between the two ends. The length of the CDR3 is 11 residues.

The CDR3, as DNA: TGTGCCAGCTCACCATTGGGGGCGAGGTACGAGCAGTACTTC. Its protein is CASSPLGARYEQYF. V usage is TRBV18 and J usage is TRBJ2-7, with D possibly matching TRBD1 (6 bases). V dropped 2 bases and J dropped 4 bases, with 12 bases sitting between them. CDR3 size: 14 residues. Germline V gives CDR1 KGHSH, CDR2 LQKENI. The variable domain in full, with the rest retrieved from reference TRBV18 and TRBJ2-7, is NAGVMQNPRHLVRRRGQEARLRCSPMKGHSHVYWYRQLPEEGLKFMVYLQKENIIDESGMPKERFSAEFPKEGPSILRIQQVVRGDSAAYFCASSPLGARYEQYFGPGTRLTVT.

This chain connects TRBV7-9 to TRBJ1-1, with D perhaps matching TRBD1 (5 bases). Trimming pared 5 bases from V and 3 bases from J, leaving 13 bases between. The CDR3 has 14 amino acids. CDR1 and CDR2 from the germline V gene are SEHNR and FQNEAQ (reference sequence). The CDR3 DNA sequence: TGTGCCAGCAGCCCACGCGGGGGTGACACTGAAGCTTTCTTT. This gives the protein CASSPRGGDTEAFF.

The chain couples TRBV27 to TRBJ2-3, with 12 bases that match TRBD2. Germline V gene data show CDR1 as MNHEY and CDR2 as SMNVEV (reference sequence). The CDR3 consists of 15 residues. J was trimmed by 4 bases and V by 9 bases; bases with no gene match: 8. Here the CDR3 DNA reads TGTGCCAGTGGGAAAACTAGCGGGAGGTCAGATACGCAGTATTTT. Translated, it gives CASGKTSGRSDTQYF.

The J gene is TRBJ2-2, the V gene TRBV18, with a tentative D call TRBD2 (5 bases). Germline CDR1 is KGHSH and CDR2 is LQKENI. The CDR3 contains 17 residues. Trimming took off 0 bases at V and 4 bases at J, with 15 bases between the two ends. CDR3 coding DNA: TGTGCCAGCTCACCACCCGCCGTGCCGGGGAGCACCGGGGAGCTGTTTTTT. This translates into CASSPPAVPGSTGELFF.

This chain uses TRBV24-1 with TRBJ1-1; 7 bases fit TRBD1. The trim removed 2 bases at V and 0 bases at J, leaving 2 bases unmatched. Looked up from germline, CDR1 is KGHDR and CDR2 is SFDVKD. The CDR3 loop spans 15 amino acids. Written as DNA, the CDR3 is TGTGCCACCAGTGATTCAGGGGGATTGAACACTGAAGCTTTCTTT. It specifies CATSDSGGLNTEAFF.

V is TRBV18 and J is TRBJ1-4, with D tentatively TRBD1 (5 bases). Trimming stripped 2 bases from V and 2 bases from J, with 9 bases between. Germline V gene lookup returns CDR1 KGHSH and CDR2 LQKENI. The length of the CDR3 is 15 residues. The CDR3: CASSPGRQTNEKLFF. The CDR3 DNA follows: TGTGCCAGCTCACCAGGACGACAGACTAATGAAAAACTGTTTTTT.

This clone was seen more than once but under ten times. This chain links TRBV5-4 with TRBJ1-5, with D hard to call. The CDR3 length is 15 residues. V was shortened by 2 bases and J by 0 bases, with 9 bases between the two germline ends. Germline V gene data show CDR1 as SGHNT and CDR2 as YYREEE (reference sequence). CDR3 nucleotide sequence: TGTGCCAGCAGCTTCGGAGGCGATAGCAATCAGCCCCAGCATTTT. Residues: CASSFGGDSNQPQHF.

This clone appeared a few times. The chain links TRBV27 to TRBJ1-3; 7 bases match TRBD1. The CDR3 covers 16 residues. V was clipped by 0 bases and J by 6 bases; unmatched bases: 8. Germline CDR1 reads MNHEY; CDR2 reads SMNVEV (reference sequence). In DNA form, the CDR3 reads TGTGCCAGCAGTTTATCATGGCGGACAGGAGAAAACACCATATATTTT. It encodes CASSLSWRTGENTIYF.

V gene TRBV4-2 combines with J gene TRBJ2-1; the D is unclear. Trimming pared 0 bases from V and 10 bases from J, leaving 7 bases between. Germline loops: CDR1 LGHNA, CDR2 YNFKEQ. The CDR3 contains 12 residues. The CDR3 is CASSQDPVEQFF. CDR3 sequence (DNA): TGTGCCAGCAGCCAAGATCCCGTAGAGCAGTTCTTC.

The genes are TRBV7-8 and TRBJ2-2; D may be TRBD1 (6 bases). The V gene lost 5 bases and the J gene lost 1 base, with 17 bases spanning the gap. This CDR3 has 17 residues. CDR1 and CDR2 from the germline V gene are SGHVS and FQNEAQ. CDR3 sequence reads: CASSPTGQGRNTGELFF. CDR3 in DNA: TGTGCCAGCAGCCCTACAGGGCAGGGGCGGAACACCGGGGAGCTGTTTTTT.

The chain couples TRBV23-1 to TRBJ2-4; D not certain. TRBV23-1 has ORF status, its function being uncertain. This CDR3 region has 15 residues. The V end lost 4 bases, the J end lost 7 bases, and 17 bases lay between the germline ends. In nucleotides, the CDR3 is TGCGCCAGCAGTCCATTCTGGGTATCGGGTAACATTCAGTACTTC. As protein: CASSPFWVSGNIQYF.

This sequence joins TRBV13 and TRBJ2-1; 12 positions agree with TRBD2. The CDR3 totals 16 residues. The trim removed 2 bases at V and 4 bases at J, leaving 3 bases unmatched. The germline CDR1 and CDR2 sequences are PRHDT and FYEKMQ (reference sequence). The CDR3 region is CASSLTGLAGYNEQFF. CDR3 nucleotides: TGTGCCAGCAGCTTAACAGGACTAGCGGGATACAATGAGCAGTTCTTC.

The J gene is TRBJ2-3, the V gene TRBV19; 7 bases fit TRBD2. This CDR3 spans 16 amino acids. V shed 6 bases and J 0 bases; nucleotides not matched to a gene: 9. Germline V lookup: CDR1 LNHDA, CDR2 SQIVND (reference sequence). The CDR3 here is CASRSLAVQSTDTQYF. DNA of the CDR3: TGTGCCAGTAGGAGTCTAGCGGTCCAGAGCACAGATACGCAGTATTTT.

The J gene is TRBJ2-3, the V gene TRBV13, with a possible D match to TRBD2 (6 bases). The CDR3 covers 15 residues. CDR1 is PRHDT and CDR2 is FYEKMQ in the germline V gene (reference sequence). V dropped 0 bases and J dropped 8 bases, with 15 bases sitting between them. This CDR3 reads CASSLGRGTGVTQYF. The CDR3 DNA is TGTGCCAGCAGCTTAGGCCGAGGGACGGGGGTTACGCAGTATTTT.

The V and J genes are TRBV24-1 and TRBJ2-5; perhaps TRBD1 as D (5 bases). Trimming removed 7 bases at V and 5 bases at J, with 10 bases between. This CDR3 is 12 amino acids long. Germline V gene lookup returns CDR1 KGHDR and CDR2 SFDVKD. CDR3 bases: TGTGCCACCAGCCAAGGGGTGGAGACCCAGTACTTC. It specifies CATSQGVETQYF.

CDR3 residues: CASSQSVYKIKETQYF. The CDR3 DNA reads TGCGCCAGCAGTCAATCGGTCTATAAAATTAAAGAGACCCAGTACTTC. The chain employs TRBV23-1 and TRBJ2-5; D remains ambiguous. TRBV23-1 is an ORF; its function is uncertain. This CDR3 comprises 16 residues. The ends were cut back, 0 bases at V and 3 bases at J, with 14 bases in the middle.

The genes are TRBV20-1 and TRBJ2-1, with D possibly being TRBD2 (7 bases). Germline CDR1 reads DFQATT; CDR2 reads SNEGSKA (reference sequence). The CDR3 loop spans 14 amino acids. V was shortened by 3 bases and J by 4 bases, with 13 bases between the two germline ends. CDR3 sequence (DNA): TGCAGTGCTAGTTCGGCGGGGGCTTACAATGAGCAGTTCTTC. Translated: CSASSAGAYNEQFF.

The J gene is TRBJ2-7, the V gene TRBV4-1; 14 positions agree with TRBD2. With 4 bases clipped from V and 2 bases from J, the junction kept 4 bases outside the gene matches. CDR1 is MGHRA, CDR2 YSYEKL, per germline. This CDR3 has 16 residues. The CDR3 DNA follows: TGCGCCAGCAGCCCCGGACTAGCGGGAGGCCCCTACGAGCAGTACTTC. As protein: CASSPGLAGGPYEQYF.

This chain joins TRBV14 and TRBJ2-1, with 10 positions matching TRBD2. The CDR3 spans 15 residues. Germline lookup yields CDR1 SGHDN and CDR2 FVKESK. J was trimmed by 8 bases and V by 6 bases; bases with no gene match: 10. Here the CDR3 reads CASSRSLAGVYEQFF. The CDR3 DNA sequence: TGTGCCAGCAGTCGTTCGCTAGCGGGAGTCTATGAGCAGTTCTTC.

The J gene is TRBJ2-1, the V gene TRBV7-8; 9 bases map to TRBD2. Germline V gives CDR1 SGHVS, CDR2 FQNEAQ. The V and J ends lost 5 bases and 1 base, in that order; junction bases with no gene match: 15. The CDR3 sequence is 19 residues long. In DNA form, the CDR3 reads TGTGCCAGCAGCCCAACGGGGGCGGGGGGGCCCGATTCCTACAATGAGCAGTTCTTC. It yields the protein CASSPTGAGGPDSYNEQFF. Using reference TRBV7-8 and TRBJ2-1 for the parts outside the CDR3, the full variable domain is GAGVSQSPRYKVAKRGQDVALRCDPISGHVSLFWYQQALGQGPEFLTYFQNEAQLDKSGLPSDRFFAERPEGSVSTLKIQRTQQEDSAVYLCASSPTGAGGPDSYNEQFFGPGTRLTVL.